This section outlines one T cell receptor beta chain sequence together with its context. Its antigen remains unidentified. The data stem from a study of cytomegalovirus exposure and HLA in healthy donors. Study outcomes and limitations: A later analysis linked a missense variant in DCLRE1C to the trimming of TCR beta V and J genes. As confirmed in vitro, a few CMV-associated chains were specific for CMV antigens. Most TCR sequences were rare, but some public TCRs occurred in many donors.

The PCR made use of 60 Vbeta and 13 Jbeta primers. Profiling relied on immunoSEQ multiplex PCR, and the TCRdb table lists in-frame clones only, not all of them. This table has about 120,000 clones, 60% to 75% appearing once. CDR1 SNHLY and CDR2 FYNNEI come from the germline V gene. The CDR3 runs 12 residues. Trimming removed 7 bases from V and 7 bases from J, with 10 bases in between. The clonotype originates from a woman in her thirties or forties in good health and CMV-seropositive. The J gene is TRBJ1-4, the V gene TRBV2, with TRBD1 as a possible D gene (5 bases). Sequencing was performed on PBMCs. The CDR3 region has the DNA TGTGCCAGCATGGGGCAGACTGAAAAACTGTTTTTT. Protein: CASMGQTEKLFF. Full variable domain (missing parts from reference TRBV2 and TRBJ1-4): EPEVTQTPSHQVTQMGQEVILRCVPISNHLYFYWYRQILGQKVEFLVSFYNNEISEKSEIFDDQFSVERPDGSNFTLKIRSTKLEDSAMYFCASMGQTEKLFFGSGTQLSVL.